The sequence of this T cell receptor beta chain was determined in a study of OX40 agonist ivuxolimab in advanced cancers. Turning to the overall study: The costimulatory receptor OX40 (CD134) was targeted by ivuxolimab, a fully human IgG2 agonistic monoclonal antibody. Intravenous ivuxolimab was administered to patients every 2 weeks at six dose levels: 0.01, 0.1, 0.3, 1.5, 3 and 10 mg/kg. Partial responses were achieved by three dose-escalation patients, of whom one had hepatocellular carcinoma and two had cutaneous melanoma. Of the roughly 51 dose-escalation patients, hepatocellular carcinoma was present in around 19, melanoma in about 15, renal cell carcinoma in 9 and head and neck cancer in 9. The dose-escalation cohort was 82.7% male with a mean age of around 64 years, ranging from 23 to 79. The paper reports the monotherapy dose-escalation portion (N of about 52 patients) of the phase I ivuxolimab trial. Prior anti-PD-1, anti-PD-L1 or anti-CTLA-4 therapy was permitted, and checkpoint inhibitors had been received by roughly 42% of dose-escalation patients. The point of sequencing TCRbeta in the periphery was to test whether ivuxolimab changed TCR sequence diversity and drove clonal T-cell expansion. Broader findings and caveats from the paper: In partial responders in the 0.1-3.0 mg/kg groups, normalized peripheral clonal expansion was found to be among the lowest, especially among CD8+ T cells. Antigen specificity was not determined for the clonally expanded peripheral T cells. After ivuxolimab, expanded clones were on average more numerous among CD8+ T cells than among CD4+ T cells. At doses of 0.1 to 3.0 mg/kg, clonal expansion of both CD4+ and CD8+ blood T cells was observed from baseline to week 6. Low levels of normalized T-cell clonal expansion were also seen in some patients who did not respond.

To sequence the TCRbeta CDR3 region, genomic DNA was isolated from the sorted cells. TCRbeta CDR3 regions were sequenced using the immunoSEQ Assay. TCRdb limited this immuneACCESS table to in-frame rearrangements with V and J called. A share of clones is missing; checked studies link under half to unresolved V genes, and the rest is unexplained. The sample table holds roughly 5,100 clones, of which approximately 66% were seen once. Under 75% of the sample comes from the top ten. Patients with a history of autoimmune disease or receiving systemic immunosuppression were excluded from the trial. Peripheral blood for TCR sequencing was drawn from every dose cohort at baseline, at cycle 4 day 1 and at cycle 7 day 1. Samples were obtained from an open-label, multicenter, first-in-human phase I dose-escalation trial of ivuxolimab. Adults with locally advanced or metastatic head and neck squamous cell, hepatocellular, melanoma or renal cell carcinoma were enrolled in the trial. Before TCR sequencing, CD4+ and CD8+ T cells were separately sorted from peripheral blood.

This clone has a single count. The antigen it binds to is not known. No base quality values were provided; no much bigger clone lies one nucleotide off. Evidence from a single read is weak. The source was CD4+ or CD8+ T cells sorted from blood, collected in a trial of the OX40 agonist ivuxolimab. The TCR originated in an adult with an advanced solid tumor such as melanoma, head and neck, liver or kidney cancer.

The base sequence is TGTGCCAGCAGCCTACCGGGACAGGGACGTCGAGAGCAGTACTTC. It translates as CASSLPGQGRREQYF. The chain was built from TRBV7-9 and TRBJ2-7; TRBD1 lines up with 9 middle nucleotides. Taken from the germline V gene (reference sequence), the CDR1 and CDR2 loops are SEHNR and FQNEAQ. Including cysteine and phenylalanine, the CDR3 has 15 amino acids. Only the CDR3 DNA stays, 45 bases, in frame from base 1. Compared with germline, V lacks 5 bases and J lacks 7 bases; bases without a gene match: 12.